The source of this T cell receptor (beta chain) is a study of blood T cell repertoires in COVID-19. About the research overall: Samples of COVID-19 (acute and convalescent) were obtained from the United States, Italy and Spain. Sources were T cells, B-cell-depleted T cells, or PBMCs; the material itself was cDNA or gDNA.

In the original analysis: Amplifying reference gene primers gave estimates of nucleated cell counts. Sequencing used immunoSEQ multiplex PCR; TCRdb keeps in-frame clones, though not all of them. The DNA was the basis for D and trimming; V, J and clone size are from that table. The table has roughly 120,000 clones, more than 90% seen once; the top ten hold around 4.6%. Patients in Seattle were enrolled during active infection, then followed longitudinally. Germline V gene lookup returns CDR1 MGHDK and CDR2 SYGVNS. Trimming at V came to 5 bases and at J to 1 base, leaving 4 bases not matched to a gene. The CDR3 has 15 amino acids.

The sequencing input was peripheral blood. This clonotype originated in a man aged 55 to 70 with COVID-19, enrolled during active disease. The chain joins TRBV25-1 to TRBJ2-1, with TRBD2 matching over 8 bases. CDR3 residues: CASSPAGVSYNEQFF. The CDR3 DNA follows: TGTGCCAGCAGTCCAGCGGGAGTATCCTACAATGAGCAGTTCTTC.